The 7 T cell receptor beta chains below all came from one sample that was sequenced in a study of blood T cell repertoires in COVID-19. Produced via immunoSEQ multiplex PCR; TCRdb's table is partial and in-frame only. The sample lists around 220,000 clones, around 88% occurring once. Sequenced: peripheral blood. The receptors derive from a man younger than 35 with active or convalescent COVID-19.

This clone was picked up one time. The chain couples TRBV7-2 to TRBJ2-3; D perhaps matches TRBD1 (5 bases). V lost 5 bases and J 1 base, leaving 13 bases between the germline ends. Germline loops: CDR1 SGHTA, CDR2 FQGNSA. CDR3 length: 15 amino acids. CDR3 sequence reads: CASSPARVGTDTQYF. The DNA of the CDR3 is TGTGCCAGCAGCCCTGCCAGGGTAGGCACAGATACGCAGTATTTT.

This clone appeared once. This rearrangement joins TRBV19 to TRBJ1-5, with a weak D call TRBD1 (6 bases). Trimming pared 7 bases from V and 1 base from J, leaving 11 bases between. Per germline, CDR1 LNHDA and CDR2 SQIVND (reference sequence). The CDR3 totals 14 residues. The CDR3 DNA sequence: TGTGCCAGTAACGGGGGGCAGAGCAATCAGCCCCAGCATTTT. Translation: CASNGGQSNQPQHF.

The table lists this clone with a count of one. CDR3 residues: CASSTDSYEQYF. The CDR3 DNA follows: TGTGCCAGCAGCACCGACAGCTACGAGCAGTACTTC. This chain connects TRBV6-6 to TRBJ2-7, with D possibly being TRBD1 (5 bases). The V gene lost 6 bases and the J gene lost 3 bases, with 9 bases spanning the gap. This CDR3 spans 12 amino acids. CDR1 and CDR2 (germline): MNHNY, SVGAGI (reference sequence).

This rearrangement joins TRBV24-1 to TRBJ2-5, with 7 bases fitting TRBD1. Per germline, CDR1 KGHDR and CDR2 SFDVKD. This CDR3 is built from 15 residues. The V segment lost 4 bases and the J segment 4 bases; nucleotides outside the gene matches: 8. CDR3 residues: CATSDANTGVETQYF. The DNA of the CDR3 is TGTGCCACCAGTGACGCAAACACAGGGGTAGAGACCCAGTACTTC.

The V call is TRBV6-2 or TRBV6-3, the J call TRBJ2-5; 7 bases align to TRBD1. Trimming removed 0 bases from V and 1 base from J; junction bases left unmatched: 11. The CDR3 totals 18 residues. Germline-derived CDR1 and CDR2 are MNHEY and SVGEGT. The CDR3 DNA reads TGTGCCAGCAGTTACTCGTTCGGGACAGCGGAGACCCAAGAGACCCAGTACTTC. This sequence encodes CASSYSFGTAETQETQYF.

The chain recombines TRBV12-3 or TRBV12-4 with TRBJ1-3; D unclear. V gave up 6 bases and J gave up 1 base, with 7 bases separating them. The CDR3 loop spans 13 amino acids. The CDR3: CASRSLSGNTIYF. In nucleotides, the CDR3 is TGTGCCAGCAGGTCCTTGTCTGGAAACACCATATATTTT.

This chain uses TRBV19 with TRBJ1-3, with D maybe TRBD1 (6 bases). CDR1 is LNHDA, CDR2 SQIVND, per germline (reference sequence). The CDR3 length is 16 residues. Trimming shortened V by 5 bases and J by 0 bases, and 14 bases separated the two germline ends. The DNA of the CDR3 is TGTGCCAGTAGTCAACAGGGACCAATCTCTGGAAACACCATATATTTT. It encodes CASSQQGPISGNTIYF.